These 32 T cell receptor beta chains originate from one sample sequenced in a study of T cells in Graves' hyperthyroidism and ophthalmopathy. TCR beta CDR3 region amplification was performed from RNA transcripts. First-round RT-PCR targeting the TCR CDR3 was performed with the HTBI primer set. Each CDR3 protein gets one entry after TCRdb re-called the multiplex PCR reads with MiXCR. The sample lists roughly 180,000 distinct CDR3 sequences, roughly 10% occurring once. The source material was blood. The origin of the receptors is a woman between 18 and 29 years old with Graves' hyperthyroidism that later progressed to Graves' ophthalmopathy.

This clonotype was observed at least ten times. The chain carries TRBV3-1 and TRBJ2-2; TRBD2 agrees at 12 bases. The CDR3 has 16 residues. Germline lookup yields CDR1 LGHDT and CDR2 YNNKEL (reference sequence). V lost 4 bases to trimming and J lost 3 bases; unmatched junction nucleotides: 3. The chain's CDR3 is CASSPRLAGDTGELFF. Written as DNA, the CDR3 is TGTGCCAGCAGCCCCCGACTAGCGGGGGACACCGGGGAGCTGTTTTTT.

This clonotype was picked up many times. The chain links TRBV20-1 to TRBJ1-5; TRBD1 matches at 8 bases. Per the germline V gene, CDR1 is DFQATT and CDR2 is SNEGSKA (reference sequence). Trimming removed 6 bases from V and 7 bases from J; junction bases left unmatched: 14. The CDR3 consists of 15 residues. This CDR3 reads CSARDAQGVGQPQHF. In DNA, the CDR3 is TGCAGTGCGCGGGACGCACAGGGGGTGGGGCAGCCCCAGCATTTT.

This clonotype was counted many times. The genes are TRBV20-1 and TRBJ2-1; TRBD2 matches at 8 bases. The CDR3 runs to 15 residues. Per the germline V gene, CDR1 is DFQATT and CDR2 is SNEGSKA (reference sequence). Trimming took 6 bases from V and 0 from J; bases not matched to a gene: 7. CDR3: CSAWTSTSSYNEQFF. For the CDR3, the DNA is TGCAGTGCATGGACTAGCACAAGCTCCTACAATGAGCAGTTCTTC.

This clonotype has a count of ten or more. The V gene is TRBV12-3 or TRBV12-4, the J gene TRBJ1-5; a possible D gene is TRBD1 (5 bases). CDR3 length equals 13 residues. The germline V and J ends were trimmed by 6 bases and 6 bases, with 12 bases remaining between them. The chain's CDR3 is CASRVQGTQPQHF. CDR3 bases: TGTGCCAGCAGGGTACAAGGGACTCAGCCCCAGCATTTT.

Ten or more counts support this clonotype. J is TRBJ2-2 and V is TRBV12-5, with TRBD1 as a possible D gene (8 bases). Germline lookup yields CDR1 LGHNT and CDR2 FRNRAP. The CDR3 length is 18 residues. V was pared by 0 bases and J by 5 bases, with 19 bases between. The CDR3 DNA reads TGTGCTAGTGGTTTGGTACAGGGGGGGCACCCGCGGACCGGGGAGCTGTTTTTT. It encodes CASGLVQGGHPRTGELFF.

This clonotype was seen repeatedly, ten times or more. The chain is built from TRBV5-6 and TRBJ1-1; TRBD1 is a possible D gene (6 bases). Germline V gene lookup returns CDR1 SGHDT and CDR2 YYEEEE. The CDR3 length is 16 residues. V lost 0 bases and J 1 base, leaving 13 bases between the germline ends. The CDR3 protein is CASSLELRQENTEAFF. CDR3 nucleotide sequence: TGTGCCAGCAGCTTGGAGCTGCGACAGGAGAACACTGAAGCTTTCTTT.

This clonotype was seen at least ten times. The CDR3 loop is CASSQTVNTEAFF. DNA of the CDR3: TGTGCCAGCAGCCAGACAGTGAACACTGAAGCTTTCTTT. The chain is built from TRBV6-1 and TRBJ1-1; D might be TRBD1 (5 bases). V lost 6 bases, J lost 0 bases, and 8 bases lay in between. The CDR3 has 13 amino acids. Germline V gives CDR1 MNHNS, CDR2 SASEGT.

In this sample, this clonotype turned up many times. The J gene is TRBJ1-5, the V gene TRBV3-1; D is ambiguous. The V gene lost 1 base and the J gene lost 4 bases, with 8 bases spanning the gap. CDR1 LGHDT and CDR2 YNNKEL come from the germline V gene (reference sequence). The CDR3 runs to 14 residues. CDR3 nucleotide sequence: TGTGCCAGCAGCCAAGTTAACAGAAATCAGCCCCAGCATTTT. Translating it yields CASSQVNRNQPQHF.

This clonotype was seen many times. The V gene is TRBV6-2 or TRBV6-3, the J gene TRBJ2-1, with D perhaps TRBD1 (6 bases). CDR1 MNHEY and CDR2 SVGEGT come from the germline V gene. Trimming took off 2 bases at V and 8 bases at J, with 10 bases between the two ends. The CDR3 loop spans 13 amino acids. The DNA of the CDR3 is TGTGCCAGCAGTTACCCCGGACAGCATGAGCAGTTCTTC. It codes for CASSYPGQHEQFF.

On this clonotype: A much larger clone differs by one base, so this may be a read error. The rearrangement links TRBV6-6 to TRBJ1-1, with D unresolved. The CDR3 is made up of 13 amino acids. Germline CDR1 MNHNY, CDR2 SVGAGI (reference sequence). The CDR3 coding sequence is TGTGCCAACAGTTACTCGACGAACACTGAAGCTTTCTTT. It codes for CANSYSTNTEAFF.

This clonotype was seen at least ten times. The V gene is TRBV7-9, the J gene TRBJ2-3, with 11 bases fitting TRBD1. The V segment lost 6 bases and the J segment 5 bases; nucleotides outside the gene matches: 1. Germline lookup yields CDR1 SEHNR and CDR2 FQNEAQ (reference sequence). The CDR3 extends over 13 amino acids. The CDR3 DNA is TGTGCCAGCAGAGGGACAGGGGGAGATACGCAGTATTTT. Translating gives CASRGTGGDTQYF.

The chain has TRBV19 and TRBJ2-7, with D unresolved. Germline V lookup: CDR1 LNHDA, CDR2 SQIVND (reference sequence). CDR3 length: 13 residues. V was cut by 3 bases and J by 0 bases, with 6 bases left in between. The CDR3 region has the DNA TGTGCCAGTAGTATGGGAAACTCCTACGAGCAGTACTTC. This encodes CASSMGNSYEQYF.

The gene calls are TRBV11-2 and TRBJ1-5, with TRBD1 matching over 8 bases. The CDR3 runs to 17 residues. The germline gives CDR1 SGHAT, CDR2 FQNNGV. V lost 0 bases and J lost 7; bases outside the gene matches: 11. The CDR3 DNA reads TGTGCCAGCAGCTTAGATCGGAGGGGACAGGTGGGACAGCCCCAGCATTTT. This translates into CASSLDRRGQVGQPQHF.

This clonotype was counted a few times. The CDR3: CSVTLAGPYNEQFF. The CDR3 DNA follows: TGCAGCGTTACCCTAGCGGGCCCCTACAATGAGCAGTTCTTC. This sequence joins TRBV29-1 and TRBJ2-1, with 8 bases aligning to TRBD2. The CDR3 has 14 amino acids. The germline gives CDR1 SQVTM, CDR2 ANQGSEA. The trim removed 5 bases at V and 2 bases at J, leaving 5 bases unmatched.

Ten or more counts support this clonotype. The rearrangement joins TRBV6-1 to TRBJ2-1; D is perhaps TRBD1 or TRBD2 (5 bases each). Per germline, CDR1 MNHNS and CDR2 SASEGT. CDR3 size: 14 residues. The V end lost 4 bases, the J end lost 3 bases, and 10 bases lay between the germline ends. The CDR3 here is CASSAGLDYNEQFF. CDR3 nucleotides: TGTGCCAGCAGTGCGGGGCTGGACTACAATGAGCAGTTCTTC.

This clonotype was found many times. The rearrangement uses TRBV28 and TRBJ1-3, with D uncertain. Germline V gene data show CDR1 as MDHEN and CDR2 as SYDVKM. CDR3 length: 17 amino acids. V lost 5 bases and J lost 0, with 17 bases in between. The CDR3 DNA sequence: TGTGCCAGCAGTCCCAATTACCGACACGGCTCTGGAAACACCATATATTTT. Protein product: CASSPNYRHGSGNTIYF.

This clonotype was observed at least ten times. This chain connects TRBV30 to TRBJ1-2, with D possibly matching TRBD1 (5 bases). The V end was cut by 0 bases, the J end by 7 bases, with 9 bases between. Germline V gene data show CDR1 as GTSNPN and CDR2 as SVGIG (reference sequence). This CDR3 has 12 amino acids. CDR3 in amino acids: CAWSVTGGGYTF. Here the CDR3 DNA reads TGTGCCTGGAGTGTAACAGGTGGTGGCTACACCTTC. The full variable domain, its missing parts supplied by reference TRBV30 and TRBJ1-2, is SQTIHQWPATLVQPVGSPLSLECTVEGTSNPNLYWYRQAAGRGLQLLFYSVGIGQISSEVPQNLSASRPQDRQFILSSKKLLLSDSGFYLCAWSVTGGGYTFGSGTRLTVV.

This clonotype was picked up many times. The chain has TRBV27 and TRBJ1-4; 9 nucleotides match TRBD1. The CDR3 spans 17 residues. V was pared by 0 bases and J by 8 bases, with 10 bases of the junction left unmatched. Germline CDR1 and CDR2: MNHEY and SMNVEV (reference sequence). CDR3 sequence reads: CASSLSINRGLREKLFF. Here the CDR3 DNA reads TGTGCCAGCAGTTTATCGATTAACAGGGGGCTAAGGGAAAAACTGTTTTTT.

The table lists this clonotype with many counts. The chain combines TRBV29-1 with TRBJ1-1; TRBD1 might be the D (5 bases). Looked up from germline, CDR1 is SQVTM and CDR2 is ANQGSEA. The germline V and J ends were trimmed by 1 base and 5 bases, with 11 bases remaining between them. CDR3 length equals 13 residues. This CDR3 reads CSVEVGPGTEAFF. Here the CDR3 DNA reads TGCAGCGTTGAAGTGGGACCCGGGACTGAAGCTTTCTTT.

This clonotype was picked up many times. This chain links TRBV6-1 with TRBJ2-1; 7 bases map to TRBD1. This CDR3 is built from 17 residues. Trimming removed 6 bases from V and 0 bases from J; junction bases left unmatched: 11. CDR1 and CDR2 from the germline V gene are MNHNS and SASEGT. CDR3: CASRGQQGQSSYNEQFF. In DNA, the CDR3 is TGTGCCAGCAGGGGACAACAGGGACAGAGCTCCTACAATGAGCAGTTCTTC.

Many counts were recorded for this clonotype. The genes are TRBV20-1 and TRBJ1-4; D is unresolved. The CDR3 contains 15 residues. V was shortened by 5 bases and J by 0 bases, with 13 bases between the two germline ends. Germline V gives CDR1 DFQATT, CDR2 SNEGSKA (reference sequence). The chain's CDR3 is CSAPPGGATNEKLFF. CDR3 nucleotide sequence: TGCAGTGCTCCACCGGGAGGTGCAACTAATGAAAAACTGTTTTTT.

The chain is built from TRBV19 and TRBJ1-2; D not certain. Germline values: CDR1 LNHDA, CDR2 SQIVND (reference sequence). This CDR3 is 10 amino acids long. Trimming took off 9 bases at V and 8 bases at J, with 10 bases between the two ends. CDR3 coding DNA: TGTGCCAGCATAGACATGGGCTACACCTTC. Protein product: CASIDMGYTF.

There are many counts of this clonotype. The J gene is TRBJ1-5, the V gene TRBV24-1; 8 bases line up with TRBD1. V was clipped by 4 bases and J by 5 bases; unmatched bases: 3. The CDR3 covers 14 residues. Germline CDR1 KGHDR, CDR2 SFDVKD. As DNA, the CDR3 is TGTGCCACCAGTGACGACAGGGGCCATCAGCCCCAGCATTTT. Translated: CATSDDRGHQPQHF.

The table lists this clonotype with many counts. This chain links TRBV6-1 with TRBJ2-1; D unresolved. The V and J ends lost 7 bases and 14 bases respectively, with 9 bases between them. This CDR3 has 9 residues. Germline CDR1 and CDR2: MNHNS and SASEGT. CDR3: CASTRQEFF. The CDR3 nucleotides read TGTGCCAGCACCCGCCAGGAGTTCTTC.

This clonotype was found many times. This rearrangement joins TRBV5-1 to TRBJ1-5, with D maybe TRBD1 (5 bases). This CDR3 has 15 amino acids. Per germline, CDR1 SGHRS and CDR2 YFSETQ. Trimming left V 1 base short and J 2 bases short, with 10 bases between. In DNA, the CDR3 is TGCGCCAGCAGCTTGTCAGGGACCCGCAATCAGCCCCAGCATTTT. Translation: CASSLSGTRNQPQHF.

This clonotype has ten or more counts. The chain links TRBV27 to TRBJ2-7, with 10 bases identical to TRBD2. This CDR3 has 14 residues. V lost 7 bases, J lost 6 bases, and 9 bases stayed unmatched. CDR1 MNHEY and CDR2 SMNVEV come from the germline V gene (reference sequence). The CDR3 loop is CASKPSGGNREQYF. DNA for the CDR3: TGTGCCAGCAAACCTAGCGGGGGTAACCGCGAGCAGTACTTC.

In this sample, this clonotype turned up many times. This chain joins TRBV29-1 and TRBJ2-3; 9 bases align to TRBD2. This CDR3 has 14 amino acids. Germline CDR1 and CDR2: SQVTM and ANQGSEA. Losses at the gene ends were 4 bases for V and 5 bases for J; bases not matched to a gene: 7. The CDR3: CSVAGSGGRDTQYF. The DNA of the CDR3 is TGCAGCGTTGCGGGTAGCGGGGGCAGAGATACGCAGTATTTT.

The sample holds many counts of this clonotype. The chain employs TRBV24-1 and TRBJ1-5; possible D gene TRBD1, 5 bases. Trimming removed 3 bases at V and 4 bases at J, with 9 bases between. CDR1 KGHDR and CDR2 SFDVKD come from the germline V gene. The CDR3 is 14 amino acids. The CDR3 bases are TGTGCCACCAGTGATCTGGCAGGGAATCAGCCCCAGCATTTT. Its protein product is CATSDLAGNQPQHF.

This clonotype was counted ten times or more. The CDR3 DNA follows: TGTGCCAGCTATGGGCAGGGACCCGAGGGCTACACCTTC. Its protein is CASYGQGPEGYTF. The J gene is TRBJ1-2, the V gene TRBV2; D is perhaps TRBD1 (5 bases). The CDR3 length is 13 residues. Trimming removed 8 bases at V and 8 bases at J, with 18 bases between. Per germline, CDR1 SNHLY and CDR2 FYNNEI.

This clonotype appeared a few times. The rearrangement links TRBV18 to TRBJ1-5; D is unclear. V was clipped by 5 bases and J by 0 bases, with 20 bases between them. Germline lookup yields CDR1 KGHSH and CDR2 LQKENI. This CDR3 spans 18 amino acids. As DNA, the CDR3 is TGTGCCAGCTCAGCTACTGAGACTCACCCGAATAGCAATCAGCCCCAGCATTTT. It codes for CASSATETHPNSNQPQHF.

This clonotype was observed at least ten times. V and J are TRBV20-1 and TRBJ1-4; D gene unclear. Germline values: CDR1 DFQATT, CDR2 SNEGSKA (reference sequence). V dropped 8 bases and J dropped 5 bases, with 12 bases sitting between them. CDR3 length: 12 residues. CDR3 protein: CSTGGLNEKLFF. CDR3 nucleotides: TGCAGTACTGGAGGTCTAAATGAAAAACTGTTTTTT.

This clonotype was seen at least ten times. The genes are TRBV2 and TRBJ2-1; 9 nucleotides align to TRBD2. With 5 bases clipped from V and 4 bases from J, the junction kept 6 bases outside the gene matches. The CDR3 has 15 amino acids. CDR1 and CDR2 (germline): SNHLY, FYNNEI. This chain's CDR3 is CASSRIAGAYNEQFF. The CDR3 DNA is TGTGCCAGCAGTAGGATAGCGGGGGCGTACAATGAGCAGTTCTTC.